Shown below are 3 T cell receptor beta chains from a single sample sequenced in a study of identical twins. From the 5' RACE reads, TCRdb called clonotypes with MiXCR, one entry per CDR3 protein. Among under 900,000 distinct CDR3 sequences, 15% to 20% were seen once, and the ten largest hold around 13%. This sample also belongs to another study, concerning T cells expressing NK-cell markers.

The specimen was PBMCs. The source is a woman between 18 and 29 years old in good health.

The chain combines TRBV10-3 with TRBJ2-7, with TRBD2 identical over 9 bases. J gave up 0 bases and V 6 bases, and 3 bases lay outside the gene matches. The germline V gene encodes CDR1 ENHRY and CDR2 SYGVKD. CDR3 length: 14 amino acids. Written as DNA, the CDR3 is TGTGCCATCAGCCGACTAGCGGCCTCCTACGAGCAGTACTTC. Protein: CAISRLAASYEQYF.

This clonotype appeared a few times. The chain is built from TRBV7-8 and TRBJ2-7; D is tentatively TRBD1 or TRBD2 (7 bases each). Germline V gene data show CDR1 as SGHVS and CDR2 as FQNEAQ. V was shortened by 5 bases and J by 5 bases, with 22 bases between the two germline ends. This CDR3 comprises 16 residues. This CDR3 is CASSLKRDRPYHEQYF. CDR3 coding DNA: TGTGCCAGCAGCCTCAAGCGGGACAGACCCTACCACGAGCAGTACTTC.

The gene calls are TRBV15 and TRBJ2-7, with TRBD1 as a possible D gene (6 bases). Germline assignment: CDR1 LNHNV and CDR2 YYDKDF (reference sequence). V lost 5 bases and J 0 bases, leaving 14 bases between the germline ends. This CDR3 is 15 amino acids long. This chain's CDR3 is CATSRSQGSSYEQYF. CDR3 DNA: TGTGCCACCAGCCGCTCCCAGGGGAGCTCCTACGAGCAGTACTTC.